Sequencing of this T cell receptor (beta chain) was carried out in a study of blood T cell repertoires in COVID-19 (TCRdb year 2020). About the investigation overall: Samples covering the acute and convalescent phases of COVID-19 were provided by collaborators in the United States, Italy and Spain. The repertoires were made available in a free public database intended to serve as a resource for research on the immune response to SARS-CoV-2. Samples were obtained from the ongoing ImmuneRACE study (first 160 participants) and from 1,000 to 1,500 subjects provided by 6 global collaborators. HLA class I and class II types, where available, came from metadata supplied by the sample provider rather than from assay-based typing. Sample metadata almost always included a de-identified subject ID, COVID-19 status, age in years and sex. The prospective study material was composed of cDNA or gDNA derived from T cells, B-cell-depleted T cells, or PBMCs. Subjects who had been exposed to COVID-19, were actively infected with it, or had recovered from it provided the deeply sampled blood TCRbeta repertoires that made up the dataset. Study-wide findings and limitations: How much clinical and demographic metadata was included differed by source and by participant, and the metadata was provided uncurated.

Whole blood was collected in K2EDTA tubes by collaborating institutions according to the institutions' own protocols. For TCRbeta analysis, collaborators shipped samples as frozen whole blood, isolated PBMCs, or DNA extracted from either of those sample types. The immunoSEQ Assay, a bias-controlled multiplex PCR, was used to amplify TCRbeta CDR3 regions from genomic DNA. Turning to the authors' computational methods: Nucleated cell counts per sample were estimated from amplification of reference gene primers within the assay. To quantify the absolute abundance of each unique TCRbeta CDR3 rearrangement, sequence reads were collapsed and filtered. For each sample, productive Simpson clonality was calculated as the square root of Simpson's diversity index over productive rearrangements. TCRdb limited this immuneACCESS table to in-frame rearrangements with V and J called. A share of clones is missing; checked studies link under half to unresolved V genes, and the rest is unexplained. The V and J calls and clone size come from that table; D and trimming were worked out from the DNA. This sample is represented by tens of thousands of clones; about 88% of them were singletons. Clones ranked in the top ten supply over 9.5% of the sample.

Points on this clone: Which antigen it targets is not known. There are no base qualities to consult, and no much larger clone falls within one base.

Sequenced material: peripheral blood. This receptor was identified in a man aged 60 to 69 with active COVID-19.

The DNA sequence is given as TGTGCCAGCAGTTACTCGGAGCTTGGGAATGAGCAGTTCTTC. Translated, it reads CASSYSELGNEQFF. The V and J segments used are TRBV6-6 and TRBJ2-1; the D gene assignment is ambiguous. Trimming removed 0 bases from V and 7 bases from J, leaving 10 bases between the germline ends. The CDR1 and CDR2 encoded by the germline V gene (reference sequence) are MNHNY and SVGAGI. The CDR3 starts with the cysteine, ends with the phenylalanine, and has 14 residues. Here the CDR3 DNA is all that survives: 42 bases in frame from base 1.